This T cell receptor beta chain was sequenced for a study of blood T cells in healthy people across ages. Study-level results: Per-million-T-cell TCR beta diversity fell roughly linearly with age. Naive CD4+ cell counts and diversity both ran higher in long-lived than in aged donors.

This clonotype appeared a few times. What it binds is unknown. The CDR3 is 12 amino acids. Trimming took off 7 bases at V and 2 bases at J, with 7 bases between the two ends. Germline V gene sequence: CDR1 SNHLY, CDR2 FYNNEI. With a J-beta primer mix and a sample-barcoded 5' primer, a second PCR ran roughly 6 to 11 cycles. TCRdb fed the 5' RACE reads into MiXCR, producing one record per CDR3 protein. The sample includes 800,000 to 1,300,000 distinct CDR3 sequences, under 30% of them seen just once. The same data also contributed to another study, on T cells of mothers and their children.

The sequence was collected from a girl aged 2 to 10 in good health. Material: blood. The rearrangement joins TRBV2 to TRBJ2-3, with no clear D. The CDR3 is CASTSTTDTQYF. CDR3 bases: TGTGCCAGCACGAGCACCACAGATACGCAGTATTTT.